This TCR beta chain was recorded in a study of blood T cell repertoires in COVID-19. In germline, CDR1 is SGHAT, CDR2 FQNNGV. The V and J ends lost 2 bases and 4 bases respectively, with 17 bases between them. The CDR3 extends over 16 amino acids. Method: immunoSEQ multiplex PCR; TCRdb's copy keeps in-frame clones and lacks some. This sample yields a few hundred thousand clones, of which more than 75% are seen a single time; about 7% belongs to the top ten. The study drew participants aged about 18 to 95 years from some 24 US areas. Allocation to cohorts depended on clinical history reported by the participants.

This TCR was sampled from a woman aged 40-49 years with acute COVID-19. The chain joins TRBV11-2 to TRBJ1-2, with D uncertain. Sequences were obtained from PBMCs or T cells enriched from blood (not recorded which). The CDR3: CASSLSPTGGSYGYTF. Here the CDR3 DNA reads TGTGCCAGCAGCTTAAGTCCGACGGGAGGATCCTATGGCTACACCTTC.